This TCR beta chain came from a study of blood T cell repertoires in COVID-19. Across the whole study: Researchers got acute and convalescent COVID-19 samples from the United States, Italy and Spain. T cells, B-cell-depleted T cells, or PBMCs provided the cDNA or gDNA that served as material.

The length of the CDR3 is 14 residues. Germline V gene data show CDR1 as SNHLY and CDR2 as FYNNEI. In the original processing: Reference gene primer amplification yielded estimated nucleated cell counts. Some clones are missing from TCRdb's copy, which holds only in-frame ones; the method was immunoSEQ multiplex PCR. The DNA gave D and trimming, while V, J and clone size come from that table. The sample has under 300,000 clones, around four fifths seen once. As regards this clone: A junction boundary mismatches the germline segment, possibly from a read error.

Sequenced material: peripheral blood. This chain joins TRBV2 and TRBJ1-1, with 8 bases matching TRBD1. This TCR derives from a man in his 60s who had recovered from COVID-19. Here the CDR3 reads CASREDRGNTEAFF. In nucleotides, the CDR3 is TGTGCCAGCAGGGAAGACAGGGGGAACACTGAAGCTTTCTTT.